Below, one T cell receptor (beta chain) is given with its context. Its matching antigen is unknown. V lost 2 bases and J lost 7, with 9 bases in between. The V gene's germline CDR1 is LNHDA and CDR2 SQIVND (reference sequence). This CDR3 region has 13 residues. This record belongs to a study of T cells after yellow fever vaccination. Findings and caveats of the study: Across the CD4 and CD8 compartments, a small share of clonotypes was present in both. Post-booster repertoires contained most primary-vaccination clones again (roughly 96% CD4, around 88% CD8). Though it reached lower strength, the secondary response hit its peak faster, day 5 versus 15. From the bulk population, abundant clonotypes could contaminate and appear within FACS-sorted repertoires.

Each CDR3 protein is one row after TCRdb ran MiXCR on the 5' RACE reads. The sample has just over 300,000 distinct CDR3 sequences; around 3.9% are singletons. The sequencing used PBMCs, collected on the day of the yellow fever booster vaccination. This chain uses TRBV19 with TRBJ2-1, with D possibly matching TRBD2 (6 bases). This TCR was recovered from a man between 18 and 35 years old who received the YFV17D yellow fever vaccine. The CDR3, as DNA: TGTGCCAGTAGTATATTGGGGAGGAATGAGCAGTTCTTC. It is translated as CASSILGRNEQFF.